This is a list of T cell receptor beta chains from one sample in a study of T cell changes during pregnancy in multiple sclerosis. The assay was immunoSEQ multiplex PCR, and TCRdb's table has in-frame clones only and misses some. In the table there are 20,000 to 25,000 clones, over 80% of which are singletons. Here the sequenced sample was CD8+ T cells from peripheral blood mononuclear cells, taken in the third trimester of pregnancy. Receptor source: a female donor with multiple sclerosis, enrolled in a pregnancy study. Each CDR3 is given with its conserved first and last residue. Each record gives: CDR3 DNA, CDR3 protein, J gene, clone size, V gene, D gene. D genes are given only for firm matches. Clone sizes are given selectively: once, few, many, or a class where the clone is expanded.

DNA: TGCGCCAGCATGGAGGGTGCTGAAGCTTTCTTT; CDR3: CASMEGAEAFF; J: TRBJ1-1; size: .; V: TRBV10-2; D: .
DNA: TGTGCCAGCAGCCCAAGCGGGGCATACTCCTACGAGCAGTACTTC; CDR3: CASSPSGAYSYEQYF; J: TRBJ2-7; size: .; V: TRBV27; D: TRBD2
DNA: TGTGCCAGCAGCTTCGCGTGGAACACTGAAGCTTTCTTT; CDR3: CASSFAWNTEAFF; J: TRBJ1-1; size: .; V: TRBV11-2; D: .
DNA: TGTGCCAGCAGTTGGGCGCTAGCGGGAGTTGGTTACGAGCAGTACTTC; CDR3: CASSWALAGVGYEQYF; J: TRBJ2-7; size: .; V: TRBV6-6; D: TRBD2
DNA: TGTGCCAGCAGCTTAACTTCTAGCGGCTACGAGCAGTACTTC; CDR3: CASSLTSSGYEQYF; J: TRBJ2-7; size: .; V: TRBV7-3; D: TRBD2
DNA: TGCGCCAGCAGCTGGACGGGAGATAATGAAAAACTGTTTTTT; CDR3: CASSWTGDNEKLFF; J: TRBJ1-4; size: .; V: TRBV4-3; D: .
DNA: TGTGCCAGCAGCTTAGCCCTGGGACAGCACTCCTACGAGCAGTACTTC; CDR3: CASSLALGQHSYEQYF; J: TRBJ2-7; size: .; V: TRBV11-2; D: TRBD1
DNA: TGTGCCAGCAGCAAAGTAGCGGGGGCGGATGAGCAGTTCTTC; CDR3: CASSKVAGADEQFF; J: TRBJ2-1; size: .; V: TRBV21-1; D: .
DNA: TGTGCCAGCAGCGGCGGGGTAGGGTCTAGCGGTCTGTACAATGAGCAGTTCTTC; CDR3: CASSGGVGSSGLYNEQFF; J: TRBJ2-1; size: .; V: TRBV9; D: TRBD2
DNA: TGTGCCAGCAGCACTATCGATTACAATGAGCAGTTCTTC; CDR3: CASSTIDYNEQFF; J: TRBJ2-1; size: .; V: TRBV9; D: .
DNA: TGTGCCAGCAGTTTTCCGGGACAGGGGGACAATGAGCAGTTCTTC; CDR3: CASSFPGQGDNEQFF; J: TRBJ2-1; size: .; V: TRBV27; D: TRBD1
DNA: TGTGCCAGCTCACCTGACAGGACGGAGCAGTACTTC; CDR3: CASSPDRTEQYF; J: TRBJ2-7; size: .; V: TRBV18; D: .
DNA: TGTGCCAGCAGCTTAGAGGGACAGGGGGCCTACGAGCAGTACTTC; CDR3: CASSLEGQGAYEQYF; J: TRBJ2-7; size: .; V: TRBV7-6; D: TRBD1
DNA: TGTGCCAGTTTAACAGGACTAAGTTCCTACGAGCAGTACTTC; CDR3: CASLTGLSSYEQYF; J: TRBJ2-7; size: .; V: TRBV6-1; D: .
DNA: TGTGCCAGTAGTATATTTCAAGGGGGCACTGAAGCTTTCTTT; CDR3: CASSIFQGGTEAFF; J: TRBJ1-1; size: once; V: TRBV19; D: .